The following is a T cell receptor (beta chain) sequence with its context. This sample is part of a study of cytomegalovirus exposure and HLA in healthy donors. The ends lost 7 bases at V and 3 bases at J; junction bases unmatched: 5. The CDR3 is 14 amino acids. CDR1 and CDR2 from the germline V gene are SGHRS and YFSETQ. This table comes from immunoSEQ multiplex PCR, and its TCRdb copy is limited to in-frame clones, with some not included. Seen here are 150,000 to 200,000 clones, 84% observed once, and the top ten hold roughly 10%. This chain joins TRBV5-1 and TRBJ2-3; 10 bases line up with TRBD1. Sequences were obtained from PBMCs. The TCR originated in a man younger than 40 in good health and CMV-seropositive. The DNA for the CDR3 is TGCGCCAGCCAGGGACAGGGGCTGACAGATACGCAGTATTTT. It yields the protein CASQGQGLTDTQYF.